This TCR beta chain was identified during a study of blood T cell repertoires in COVID-19. CDR3 size: 14 residues. In germline, CDR1 is ENHRY, CDR2 SYGVKD. Trimming shortened V by 3 bases and J by 4 bases, and 10 bases separated the two germline ends. Cohort assignment relied on participant-reported clinical history. All recovered Cohort 3 donors got two negative PCRs, got clearance, or saw symptom resolution. Method: immunoSEQ multiplex PCR; TCRdb's copy keeps in-frame clones and lacks some. In the table there are 310,000 or so clones, more than 75% of which are singletons. This clonotype was obtained from a woman between 18 and 29 years old who had recovered from COVID-19. The sample consisted of PBMCs or T cells enriched from blood (not recorded which). The V call is TRBV10-3, the J call TRBJ1-5; tentatively, D is TRBD1 (5 bases). CDR3 sequence: CAISDGAGNQPQHF. The CDR3 bases are TGTGCCATCAGTGACGGGGCGGGGAATCAGCCCCAGCATTTT.